Listed below are T cell receptor beta chains from one sample, sequenced in a study of T cells in Graves' hyperthyroidism and ophthalmopathy. A single record per CDR3 protein comes from TCRdb applying MiXCR to the multiplex PCR reads. The sample carries more than 650,000 distinct CDR3 sequences, around 15% recorded once. The sequencing sample was made of blood. Receptor source: a woman under 30 with Graves' hyperthyroidism. Each CDR3 is given with its conserved first and last residue. The D gene is left open where the match is weak. Clone size is given for some rows only: seen once, a few or many times, or a class if the clone is expanded.

CDR3nt	CDR3aa	d_gene	v_gene	j_gene	abundance
TGTGCCAGCAGCCCCCGACAGGTCTCCTACGAGCAGTACTTC	CASSPRQVSYEQYF	NA	TRBV3-1	TRBJ2-7	many
TGTGCCAGCAGCTATACTAGCGGGAAGGCCTACGAGCAGTACTTC	CASSYTSGKAYEQYF	TRBD2	TRBV11-2	TRBJ2-7	few
TGTGCCAGCAGCTCCAGGCCGGGACAGGGAAAGTACAATGAGCAGTTCTTC	CASSSRPGQGKYNEQFF	TRBD1	TRBV7-2	TRBJ2-1	NA
TGTGCCAGTAGTACTGGTTCTGGGAGACACTACGAGCAGTACTTC	CASSTGSGRHYEQYF	NA	TRBV19	TRBJ2-7	NA
TGCGCCAGCAGCCCGGGGGACAGGGCCCTTGGCTACACCTTC	CASSPGDRALGYTF	TRBD1	TRBV5-1	TRBJ1-2	many
TGTGCCAGCAGCTTGATAGCGGGAGGGCCGCTGAATGAGCAGTTCTTC	CASSLIAGGPLNEQFF	TRBD2	TRBV7-3	TRBJ2-1	NA
TGTGCCAGTAGTATTGGCACAGGATCCTCTGGAAACACCATATATTTT	CASSIGTGSSGNTIYF	NA	TRBV19	TRBJ1-3	NA
TGTGCCAGCAGCTTAGTAGGCGCACCGAGCTCCTACGAGCAGTACTTC	CASSLVGAPSSYEQYF	NA	TRBV7-2	TRBJ2-7	many
TGTGCCAGCAGCCCGAACCCAGGACTAGGGGTATACGAGCAGTACTTC	CASSPNPGLGVYEQYF	TRBD2	TRBV5-5	TRBJ2-7	few
TGTGCCAGCAGCCCCCCGTCGAGAAGGGCTGGCTACACCTTC	CASSPPSRRAGYTF	NA	TRBV5-6	TRBJ1-2	few
TGTGCCAGCAGCCGAACTAGCGGTACAAGGAACAATGAGCAGTTCTTC	CASSRTSGTRNNEQFF	TRBD2	TRBV16	TRBJ2-1	many
TGTGCCAGCAGCGTAGCCCCGGGAGGGGGCCATGAGCAGTTCTTC	CASSVAPGGGHEQFF	NA	TRBV9	TRBJ2-1	few
TGTGCCAGCAGTCCTGGTCTGGGAGGGACAGGGTTCAGCTACACCTTC	CASSPGLGGTGFSYTF	TRBD1	TRBV27	TRBJ1-2	many
TGTGCCAGCGGACCCCTGAGGCTCCTAGCGAAGAATGAGCAGTTCTTC	CASGPLRLLAKNEQFF	NA	TRBV6-1	TRBJ2-1	few
TGTGCCAGCAGCGTAGCTGGGATCTCCTACAATGAGCAGTTCTTC	CASSVAGISYNEQFF	NA	TRBV9	TRBJ2-1	few
TGTGCCAGCAGTAAAAAGGACAGTCAGCCCCAGCATTTT	CASSKKDSQPQHF	NA	TRBV12-3/TRBV12-4	TRBJ1-5	many
TGCGCCAGCAGCTTTGAGGGGATCACCGGGGAGCTGTTTTTT	CASSFEGITGELFF	NA	TRBV5-1	TRBJ2-2	NA
TGTGCCAGCAGTTTATTGCCGGGACAGGGGGCAGGGGGAAATCAGCCCCAGCATTTT	CASSLLPGQGAGGNQPQHF	TRBD1	TRBV27	TRBJ1-5	few
TGTGCCACCAGTGATTTCGGGTGGGAGCAGTTCTTC	CATSDFGWEQFF	NA	TRBV24-1	TRBJ2-1	NA
TGTGCCAGCAGGGAGTGGCAGGGCGGGGTGCTCACAGATACGCAGTATTTT	CASREWQGGVLTDTQYF	NA	TRBV6-2/TRBV6-3	TRBJ2-3	NA
TGTGCCAGCAGGAGGGGGCTCGCGAGCAATCAGCCCCAGCATTTT	CASRRGLASNQPQHF	TRBD1	TRBV2	TRBJ1-5	few
TGTGCCAGCAGTTTCGACGGGAGGGCCAATGAGCAGTTCTTC	CASSFDGRANEQFF	TRBD2	TRBV6-2/TRBV6-3	TRBJ2-1	few
TGTGCCAGCAGCTTAGCGAACTCTGGCTACACCTTC	CASSLANSGYTF	NA	TRBV11-1	TRBJ1-2	NA
TGCAGTGCTAGGTGGTTGGGGGGAAATCAACAGACAGATACGCAGTATTTT	CSARWLGGNQQTDTQYF	NA	TRBV20-1	TRBJ2-3	few
TGTGCCAGCAGGTCGACGGTCTCCTACGAGCAGTACTTC	CASRSTVSYEQYF	NA	TRBV6-1	TRBJ2-7	few
TGCAGTGCTAGTCCTAGCGGGAGGACTGCCTACAATGAGCAGTTCTTC	CSASPSGRTAYNEQFF	TRBD2	TRBV20-1	TRBJ2-1	many
TGTGCCAGCTCACACGCCGGGGGAGGCTACACCTTC	CASSHAGGGYTF	NA	TRBV18	TRBJ1-2	NA
TGTGCCAGCAGCGTAGATTCAGAAGCTAACTATGGCTACACCTTC	CASSVDSEANYGYTF	NA	TRBV9	TRBJ1-2	NA
TGTGCCAGCCGACTCTCCCCGGACGGCATGAACACTGAAGCTTTCTTT	CASRLSPDGMNTEAFF	NA	TRBV2	TRBJ1-1	many
TGTGCCACCAGCAGAGGCCTCGGGGTTGATACGCAGTATTTT	CATSRGLGVDTQYF	NA	TRBV15	TRBJ2-3	NA
TGTGCCAGCAGTCTAGCGCGCACCCTCGAAGAGACCCAGTACTTC	CASSLARTLEETQYF	NA	TRBV2	TRBJ2-5	many
TGCAGTGCTAGAGTAACCAACAGAAGAAACACCATATATTTT	CSARVTNRRNTIYF	NA	TRBV20-1	TRBJ1-3	many
TGCGCCAGCAGCTTGCCCAGGCTGGGGGAGCTGTTTTTT	CASSLPRLGELFF	NA	TRBV5-1	TRBJ2-2	many
TGTGCCAGCAGTGAATCCGGCAGGGGATCCTACGAGCAGTACTTC	CASSESGRGSYEQYF	NA	TRBV25-1	TRBJ2-7	NA
TGTGCCAGCAGTTCAAACAAACTAGCGGGAGGGCTTGAGACCCAGTACTTC	CASSSNKLAGGLETQYF	TRBD2	TRBV6-1	TRBJ2-5	NA
TGTGCCAGCAGCCCCACCACACAGGGGCACGGTTCACCCCTCCACTTT	CASSPTTQGHGSPLHF	TRBD1	TRBV7-6	TRBJ1-6	many
TGTGCCAGCGGTCGGGGGACAGGGGGCAATGAGCAGTTCTTC	CASGRGTGGNEQFF	TRBD1	TRBV12-3/TRBV12-4	TRBJ2-1	many
TGTGCCAGCAGCTTAGAGGCTGCTACCGGGGAGCTGTTTTTT	CASSLEAATGELFF	NA	TRBV7-6	TRBJ2-2	many
TGTGCCAGCTCTAGCGGGAGGAGGACAGATACGCAGTATTTT	CASSSGRRTDTQYF	TRBD2	TRBV13	TRBJ2-3	many
TGTGCCAGCAGTCCCGGGAGACGGAACACTGAAGCTTTCTTT	CASSPGRRNTEAFF	NA	TRBV2	TRBJ1-1	many
TGTGCCAGCAGTTACTTGAGAATGGACAGGGACGAGCAGTACTTC	CASSYLRMDRDEQYF	TRBD1	TRBV6-5	TRBJ2-7	NA
TGCGCCAGCAGACAACGGGCGACAGGCGGAACCAATGAGCAGTTCTTC	CASRQRATGGTNEQFF	NA	TRBV4-3	TRBJ2-1	NA
TGTGCCAGCAGCCCTAGACAGGGGGCAGGAGAGACCCAGTACTTC	CASSPRQGAGETQYF	TRBD1	TRBV28	TRBJ2-5	NA
TGTGCCAGCAGTGCAAGGGGTAGCCACGAGCAGTACTTC	CASSARGSHEQYF	NA	TRBV2	TRBJ2-7	many
TGTGCCAGCAGCTTGTATATGGGACTAGCAGCCGAGCAGTACTTC	CASSLYMGLAAEQYF	TRBD2	TRBV5-8	TRBJ2-7	few
TGTGCCAGCAGTTTAATGGCAGGGGAAGTGGGTCAGCCCCAGCATTTT	CASSLMAGEVGQPQHF	NA	TRBV27	TRBJ1-5	NA
TGTGCCAGCAGCTTAGATAGGCTCCGCACAGATACGCAGTATTTT	CASSLDRLRTDTQYF	NA	TRBV11-2	TRBJ2-3	many
TGTGCCAGCAGCCCCGGACTAGCGGGAGGTATGCAGTATTTT	CASSPGLAGGMQYF	TRBD2	TRBV7-2	TRBJ2-3	NA
TGCAGCGTTGCTGGGGGGAGACTAGCGGGAACCTACAATGAGCAGTTCTTC	CSVAGGRLAGTYNEQFF	TRBD2	TRBV29-1	TRBJ2-1	NA
TGTGCCAGCAGTTTATTTTCCAGGGAAGGGTTGTTTTCCGGGGAGCTGTTTTTT	CASSLFSREGLFSGELFF	NA	TRBV28	TRBJ2-2	NA
TGTGCCAGCAGCCAACGACAGTCAGGAGCTTTCTTT	CASSQRQSGAFF	NA	TRBV4-2	TRBJ1-1	few
TGTGCCAGCAGTGAAGGGGCTAGCGGACAAGAGACCCAGTACTTC	CASSEGASGQETQYF	TRBD2	TRBV25-1	TRBJ2-5	few
TGTGCCAGCCTTGACAGGGAAGATGAAAAACTGTTTTTT	CASLDREDEKLFF	TRBD1	TRBV2	TRBJ1-4	many
TGCAGCGTTGAACGGCAGGGTATCTATGGCTACACCTTC	CSVERQGIYGYTF	NA	TRBV29-1	TRBJ1-2	many